These 25 T cell receptor beta chains share one sample of origin, sequenced in a study of T cells expressing NK-cell markers. TCRdb re-called the 5' RACE reads and gives one entry per CDR3 protein, without DNA. Across approximately 380,000 distinct CDR3 sequences, the top ten clones capture around 5.3% of the sample. Material for sequencing was blood T cells: a sorted CD56 or NKG2C T cell subset, CD4+ or CD8+ T cells, or bulk PBMC T cells (not recorded which). These receptors were collected from a man aged 18-69 years in good health.

The V gene is TRBV7-2, the J gene TRBJ2-7. CDR1 SGHTA and CDR2 FQGNSA come from the germline V gene. This CDR3 has 12 amino acids. The CDR3 here is CASSLAYDEQYF.

The rearrangement joins TRBV24-1 to TRBJ2-1; TCRdb's D gene call, TRBD1, goes unchecked for lack of DNA. There are 16 residues in the CDR3. Germline assignment: CDR1 KGHDR and CDR2 SFDVKD. Here the CDR3 reads CATSDPGQGLGNEQFF.

This rearrangement joins TRBV25-1 to TRBJ1-2; TCRdb names TRBD1, which stays unverified in the absence of DNA. Germline V gives CDR1 MGHDK, CDR2 SYGVNS. The CDR3 covers 15 residues. The CDR3 is CASSDPRGRYDGYTF.

The chain is built from TRBV7-3 and TRBJ2-5; TCRdb selects TRBD1, and the lack of DNA leaves this call unchecked. The CDR3 has 18 amino acids. Germline V gives CDR1 SGHTA, CDR2 FQGTGA. The CDR3 sequence: CASSLTGTETGEKETQYF.

The rearrangement joins TRBV27 to TRBJ2-3; TCRdb proposes TRBD2, but this gene call is untestable without DNA. Germline values: CDR1 MNHEY, CDR2 SMNVEV (reference sequence). The CDR3 spans 13 residues. The CDR3 protein is CASRGYGGDTQYF.

The chain joins TRBV2 to TRBJ2-7; TCRdb outputs TRBD1, but without DNA this stays unchecked. The CDR3 is 13 residues long. Per germline, CDR1 SNHLY and CDR2 FYNNEI. CDR3 protein: CASTADRDYEQYF.

The genes are TRBV20-1 and TRBJ1-2; the TCRdb call, TRBD1, lacks DNA for checking. The CDR3 loop spans 14 amino acids. Germline CDR1 and CDR2: DFQATT and SNEGSKA (reference sequence). CDR3 sequence reads: CSARVRTGRYGYTF.

The chain links TRBV20-1 to TRBJ2-5; the TRBD2 assignment by TCRdb is unverifiable without DNA. This CDR3 comprises 15 residues. CDR1 is DFQATT, CDR2 SNEGSKA, per germline (reference sequence). The CDR3 is CSATSGRGAWETQYF.

The chain couples TRBV4-2 to TRBJ2-3; TCRdb outputs TRBD1, but without DNA this stays unchecked. Germline CDR1 reads LGHNA; CDR2 reads YNFKEQ. The CDR3 runs to 16 residues. CDR3 residues: CASSQGRRGNTDTQYF.

This chain uses TRBV5-4 with TRBJ1-1. Germline CDR1 reads SGHNT; CDR2 reads YYREEE (reference sequence). CDR3 length: 16 amino acids. The chain's CDR3 is CASSLGLGVMNTEAFF.

This chain links TRBV5-8 with TRBJ2-2; the TCRdb D gene call, TRBD1, has no DNA to confirm it. Looked up from germline, CDR1 is SGHTS and CDR2 is YDEGEE. The CDR3 contains 15 residues. The CDR3 spells CASSSGQTNTGELFF.

The chain employs TRBV7-9 and TRBJ1-4; without DNA, the TCRdb call of TRBD1 cannot be checked. There are 13 residues in the CDR3. Germline-derived CDR1 and CDR2 are SEHNR and FQNEAQ (reference sequence). The CDR3 region is CASSRTGGGQLFF. The full variable domain, rest sourced from reference TRBV7-9 and TRBJ1-4, is DTGVSQNPRHKITKRGQNVTFRCDPISEHNRLYWYRQTLGQGPEFLTYFQNEAQLEKSRLLSDRFSAERPKGSFSTLEIQRTEQGDSAMYLCASSRTGGGQLFFGSGTQLSVL.

The J gene is TRBJ2-3, the V gene TRBV9; the TCRdb D gene call, TRBD1, has no DNA to confirm it. CDR3 size: 15 residues. Germline assignment: CDR1 SGDLS and CDR2 YYNGEE. The CDR3 sequence: CASTLVGGYTDTQYF.

The gene calls are TRBV12-3 or TRBV12-4 and TRBJ2-7; TCRdb's D call, TRBD1, is unchecked because there is no DNA. The CDR3 runs to 16 residues. The CDR3 reads CASSSLLGQGVYEQYF.

CDR3 sequence: CASRSGTGGASTEAFF. The chain joins TRBV6-1 to TRBJ1-1; TCRdb picks TRBD1, but there is no DNA to check that call. The germline V gene has CDR1 MNHNS and CDR2 SASEGT. The CDR3 is made up of 16 amino acids.

This sequence joins TRBV6-1 and TRBJ2-1. CDR3 length: 15 residues. Germline V gene data show CDR1 as MNHNS and CDR2 as SASEGT. The CDR3 is CASRRERGSYNEQFF.

This chain uses TRBV6-2 or TRBV6-3 with TRBJ2-7; TCRdb lists TRBD1, though no DNA is available to test this call. The CDR3 is 17 residues long. CDR1 is MNHEY, CDR2 SVGEGT, per germline. This CDR3 is CASSYFGGRTNSYEQYF.

The chain is built from TRBV5-5 and TRBJ2-7; TCRdb proposes TRBD1, but this gene call is untestable without DNA. Per germline, CDR1 SGHKS and CDR2 YYEKEE (reference sequence). The CDR3 contains 15 residues. The CDR3 region is CASSFETGAYYEQYF.

J is TRBJ1-1 and V is TRBV2. The CDR3 runs to 15 residues. Germline assignment: CDR1 SNHLY and CDR2 FYNNEI. The chain's CDR3 is CASSEALRRVTEAFF.

The rearrangement joins TRBV20-1 to TRBJ2-5; the D call from TCRdb, TRBD1, cannot be confirmed without DNA. Per the germline V gene, CDR1 is DFQATT and CDR2 is SNEGSKA (reference sequence). The CDR3 runs to 14 residues. This chain's CDR3 is CSARPPRVQETQYF.

V is TRBV7-6 and J is TRBJ2-3; the TCRdb call, TRBD1, lacks DNA for checking. Looked up from germline, CDR1 is SGHVS and CDR2 is FNYEAQ. The CDR3 runs to 16 residues. CDR3 sequence: CASSLEETGGTDTQYF. Based on the CDR3 plus reference TRBV7-6 and TRBJ2-3, the full variable domain is GAGVSQSPRYKVTKRGQDVALRCDPISGHVSLYWYRQALGQGPEFLTYFNYEAQQDKSGLPNDRFSAERPEGSISTLTIQRTEQRDSAMYRCASSLEETGGTDTQYFGPGTRLTVL.

V gene TRBV18 combines with J gene TRBJ1-2. Looked up from germline, CDR1 is KGHSH and CDR2 is LQKENI. The CDR3 is 13 residues long. The CDR3 loop is CASSPPGFYGYTF.

This sequence joins TRBV6-5 and TRBJ1-6; TCRdb calls TRBD1, which cannot be checked without DNA. Germline V gene sequence: CDR1 MNHEY, CDR2 SVGAGI. The CDR3 contains 16 residues. CDR3 amino acids: CASSYTLDRVGSPLHF.

This chain links TRBV9 with TRBJ2-5; no DNA is available, so the TRBD1 call from TCRdb remains unchecked. CDR1 is SGDLS and CDR2 is YYNGEE in the germline V gene. The CDR3 has 15 residues. CDR3: CASSVGSGGAQTQYF.

The chain couples TRBV7-2 to TRBJ2-5. CDR1 and CDR2 from the germline V gene are SGHTA and FQGNSA. The CDR3 loop spans 14 amino acids. CDR3 in amino acids: CASSLRGLKETQYF.